This T cell receptor (beta chain) was sequenced in a study of CD4+ T cells in melanoma. General observations from the study: Neoantigen-specific CD4+ T cells in melanoma reportedly had diverse differentiation states. CD8+ T cell, macrophage and B cell function reportedly correlated with neoantigen-specific CD4+ T cells.

Concerning this clone: Its specificity is not known. Its ends do not fully match the called genes, so a read error is possible.

The germline V gene encodes CDR1 LNHNV and CDR2 YYDKDF (reference sequence). The CDR3 extends over 16 amino acids. TCRdb's table, derived via immunoSEQ multiplex PCR, lists solely in-frame clones and lacks some. The table lists about 54,000 clones, nearly 70% of them singletons. The sequencing input was tumor tissue. The chain joins TRBV15 to TRBJ1-1; 7 nucleotides line up with TRBD1. This clonotype was obtained from a human donor with melanoma. CDR3 bases: TGTGCCACCAGCAGAGAAGTAACAGGGGTGAATACTGAAGCTTTCTTT. Its translation: CATSREVTGVNTEAFF.